The present T cell receptor (beta chain) was sequenced within a study of beta chain features in type 1 diabetes. In the study overall: No patient-donor differences in age, gender, total cells or subset yield. Study results and caveats: Whether TCRB rearrangement is influenced by HLA type went unresolved here. Moderate but significant shortening of TCRB CDR3s was recorded in all four CD4+ subsets from Type 1 diabetes patients. In comparison with healthy donors, patients had naive, central memory and Treg TCRB repertoires that appeared more similar.

The entirety of the isolated RNA underwent reverse transcription, so expressed TCRB transcripts were sequenced. TCRdb's copy holds only in-frame clones and misses some; the assay was immunoSEQ multiplex PCR. The data contain some 290,000 clones, roughly 24% of them singletons. As concerns this clone: Its antigen is still unknown.

This CDR3 comprises 14 residues. Germline V gives CDR1 SGHRS, CDR2 YFSETQ. Trimming shortened V by 6 bases and J by 2 bases, and 15 bases separated the two germline ends. Material: naive CD4+ T cells from blood. The V gene is TRBV5-1, the J gene TRBJ2-7, with unresolved D. The sequence was obtained from a young woman with type 1 diabetes. This CDR3 is CASTRSGPPYEQYF. CDR3 coding DNA: TGCGCCAGCACCCGCTCAGGTCCCCCCTACGAGCAGTACTTC.